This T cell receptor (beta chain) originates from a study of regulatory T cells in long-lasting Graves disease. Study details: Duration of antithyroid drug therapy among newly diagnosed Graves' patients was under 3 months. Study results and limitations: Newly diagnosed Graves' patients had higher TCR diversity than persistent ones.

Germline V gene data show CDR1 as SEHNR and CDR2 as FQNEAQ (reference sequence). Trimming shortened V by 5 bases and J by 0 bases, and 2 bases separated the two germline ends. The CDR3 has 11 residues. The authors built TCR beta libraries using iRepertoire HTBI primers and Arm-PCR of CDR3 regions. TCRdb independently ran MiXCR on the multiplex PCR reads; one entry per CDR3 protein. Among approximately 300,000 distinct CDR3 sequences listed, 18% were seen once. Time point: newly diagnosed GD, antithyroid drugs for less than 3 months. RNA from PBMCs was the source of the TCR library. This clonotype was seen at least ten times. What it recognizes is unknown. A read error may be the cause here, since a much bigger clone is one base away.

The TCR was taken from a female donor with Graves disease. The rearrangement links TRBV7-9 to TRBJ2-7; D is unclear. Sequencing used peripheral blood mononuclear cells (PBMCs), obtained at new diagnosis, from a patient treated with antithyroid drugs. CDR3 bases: TGTGCCAGCAGCACCTCCTACGAGCAGTACTTC. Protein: CASSTSYEQYF. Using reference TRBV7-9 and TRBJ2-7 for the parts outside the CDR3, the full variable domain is DTGVSQNPRHKITKRGQNVTFRCDPISEHNRLYWYRQTLGQGPEFLTYFQNEAQLEKSRLLSDRFSAERPKGSFSTLEIQRTEQGDSAMYLCASSTSYEQYFGPGTRLTVT.